This T cell receptor beta chain was documented in a study of cytomegalovirus exposure and HLA in healthy donors. Study in general: Researchers previously reported finding 100 million or so unique TCR beta sequences from 150 million to 200 million T cells.

This clone appeared once. The antigen remains unidentified. General study results and limits: Generally TCR sequences proved uncommon, though certain public TCRs appeared in numerous donors. TCR association rates varied by HLA locus in a later analysis, with DRB1 highest and HLA-C lowest.

Primers for the PCR totalled 60 Vbeta and 13 Jbeta. In the source study's methods: Per a later analysis, the number of unique TCR beta chains was 75 million to 90 million, of which around 9.9 million were shared. TCRdb's table, derived via immunoSEQ multiplex PCR, lists solely in-frame clones and lacks some. The V and J calls and clone size are taken from that table; D and trimming were inferred from the DNA. Of approximately 110,000 clones listed, 76% were seen once; the top ten hold 1.9%. Input material: PBMCs. The TCR comes from a man aged 45-65 years in good health and CMV-seronegative.

CDR3 DNA: TGCGCCAGCAGCCGTGGGGATTTCGGGGGTAATGAAAAACTGTTTTTT. Amino acids: CASSRGDFGGNEKLFF. This chain connects TRBV5-1 to TRBJ1-4; a weak D match, TRBD1 (5 bases). V lost 4 bases, J lost 4 bases, and 17 bases lay in between. The CDR3 runs 16 residues. The germline gives CDR1 SGHRS, CDR2 YFSETQ.